The clone carrying this T cell receptor beta chain was counted ten times or more. What it binds is not known. This sample was taken from a study of T cell clonality in common variable immunodeficiency. The study's findings and limits: Common variable immunodeficiency TCR beta sequences reportedly had fewer deletions and N-nucleotide insertions.

Diagnosis required reduced IgG, IgA and/or IgM with specific antibody deficiency. Both groups were predominantly of Caucasian heritage. Assay: immunoSEQ multiplex PCR; the TCRdb copy retains only in-frame clones and omits some. Listed for the sample are approximately 24,000 clones, none seen a single time. The sequence derives from a human donor with common variable immunodeficiency. Source material: peripheral blood mononuclear cells.

This CDR3 reads CSGGDTEAFF. The DNA read from the CDR3 is TGCAGCGGAGGGGACACTGAA. This chain connects TRBV29-1 to TRBJ1-1, with a possible D match to TRBD1 (5 bases). The read comes to an end 3 residues before the CDR3 does, leaving the germline J gene to fill in the end. CDR1 is SQVTM, CDR2 ANQGSEA, per germline. The V end lost 7 bases, the J end lost 3 bases, and 6 bases lay between the germline ends. This CDR3 is built from 10 residues.